This TCR beta chain was sequenced in a study of PD-1 blockade in classical Hodgkin lymphoma. Notes on the study in general: The repertoire differences lack a defined cause, possibly disease activity or prior therapy.

As for this clone: The antigen is not known.

The CDR3 runs to 14 residues. Trimming took 3 bases from V and 3 from J, leaving 10 bases between them. CDR1 MRHNA and CDR2 SNTAGT come from the germline V gene. Repertoires were generated with immunoSEQ multiplex PCR, while TCRdb's copy carries only in-frame clones and drops some. In the table there are about 11,000 clones, about three quarters of which are singletons. All trial patients relapsed after autologous stem cell transplantation. This TCR was recovered from a human donor with classical Hodgkin lymphoma. This rearrangement joins TRBV6-4 to TRBJ2-3; D not certain. Sequencing was performed on peripheral blood mononuclear cells (PBMCs), taken at baseline. The CDR3 DNA reads TGTGCCAGCAGTGATGGGGTGACGACAGATACGCAGTATTTT. This encodes CASSDGVTTDTQYF.